This T cell receptor beta chain was obtained from a study of cytomegalovirus exposure and HLA in healthy donors. Study in general: There were approximately 400 genotyped donors. Of these, 75% to 90% fell in the genetic ancestry cluster associated with self-reported Caucasian donors. Study-level findings and limits: One later analysis reportedly identified an Asian-associated ancestry cluster that showed fewer N-insertions than the 666-donor mean. Among the CMV-associated chains, a few were confirmed in vitro as specific for CMV antigens.

With regard to this clone: Its antigen is currently unknown.

A multiplex PCR was run with 60 Vbeta primers and 13 Jbeta primers. Using immunoSEQ multiplex PCR, the repertoire was profiled, and TCRdb retains in-frame clones only, with some absent. Among about 120,000 clones listed, about 80% were seen once. This CDR3 comprises 12 residues. The germline V gene has CDR1 KGHSH and CDR2 LQKENI. Trimming shortened V by 5 bases and J by 11 bases, and 13 bases separated the two germline ends. This TCR derives from a female donor in good health and CMV-seropositive. The sample taken for sequencing was PBMCs. The J gene is TRBJ1-3, the V gene TRBV18; D is uncertain. Written as DNA, the CDR3 is TGTGCCAGCTCATCCAGATTTACCCCCATATATTTT. It yields the protein CASSSRFTPIYF.